This T cell receptor beta chain is from a study of vaccination and CD4 T cells after COVID-19. As for the study in general: Blood was drawn a median around 72 days post second dose, range 14 to 241.

The time point here: late sampling 161 to 241 days after vaccination in a few convalescent patients. Described treatment: roughly ten-day PBMC culture with coronavirus spike peptide pools or control peptides (ViraFEST assay). The CDR3 extends over 15 amino acids. Germline loops: CDR1 SGHNT, CDR2 YYREEE (reference sequence). Trimming shortened V by 3 bases and J by 3 bases, and 10 bases separated the two germline ends. With the Oncomine TCR Beta short-read assay, DNA from cultured CD4+ T cells was sequenced. MiXCR, run by TCRdb on the PCR reads, gives a single entry per CDR3 protein. The sample yields about 21,000 distinct CDR3 sequences, 46% seen once. Points on this clonotype: Its antigen is still unknown.

Sample: CD4+ T cells from blood, cultured in vitro, taken about 7 months after SARS-CoV-2 vaccination. The V gene is TRBV5-4, the J gene TRBJ2-6; D call uncertain. The receptor was derived from a human donor who had recovered from COVID-19. The DNA of the CDR3 is TGTGCCAGCAGCTCCCCGGGTGGTGGGGCCAACGTCCTGACTTTC. Protein: CASSSPGGGANVLTF. The entire variable domain, with the rest obtained from reference TRBV5-4 and TRBJ2-6, is as follows: ETGVTQSPTHLIKTRGQQVTLRCSSQSGHNTVSWYQQALGQGPQFIFQYYREEENGRGNFPPRFSGLQFPNYSSELNVNALELDDSALYLCASSSPGGGANVLTFGAGSRLTVL.